The source of this T cell receptor (beta chain) is a study of blood T cell repertoires in COVID-19. Per the original data handling: Reference gene primer amplification in the assay estimated nucleated cell counts. Clones were read by immunoSEQ multiplex PCR, and TCRdb kept only the in-frame ones, dropping some. V, J and clone size reflect that table, while D and trimming were determined from the DNA. The table has approximately 310,000 clones, around 90% seen once. Cohort 3 recovery required two negative PCRs, clearance, or symptom resolution. V lost 0 bases and J lost 6, with 16 bases in between. Germline assignment: CDR1 MGHRA and CDR2 YSYEKL. CDR3 size: 16 residues.

The sequenced sample was PBMCs or T cells enriched from blood (not recorded which). V usage is TRBV4-1 and J usage is TRBJ2-3; perhaps TRBD2 as D (6 bases). This receptor was identified in a man aged 55 to 70 who had recovered from COVID-19. The CDR3 coding sequence is TGCGCCAGCAGCCAAGAGGAGGGGAGGTCTGGGGATACGCAGTATTTT. Protein sequence: CASSQEEGRSGDTQYF.